This T cell receptor (beta chain) was identified in a study of neurological immune-mediated disorders. TCRdb re-derived calls from the 5' RACE reads in MiXCR, one entry per CDR3 protein. The sample shows some 30,000 distinct CDR3 sequences, around 20% of them seen only once. This clonotype has at least ten counts. Trimming cost V 7 bases and J 5 bases, with 6 bases left between them. CDR3 length equals 11 residues. Germline V gives CDR1 MNHEY, CDR2 SVGEGT. The sequenced sample was PBMCs. This receptor was obtained from a woman in her sixties or seventies in good health. This sequence joins TRBV6-2 or TRBV6-3 and TRBJ2-1, with D unresolved. The CDR3 DNA reads TGTGCCAGCACCAACAACAATGAGCAGTTCTTC. Protein product: CASTNNNEQFF.